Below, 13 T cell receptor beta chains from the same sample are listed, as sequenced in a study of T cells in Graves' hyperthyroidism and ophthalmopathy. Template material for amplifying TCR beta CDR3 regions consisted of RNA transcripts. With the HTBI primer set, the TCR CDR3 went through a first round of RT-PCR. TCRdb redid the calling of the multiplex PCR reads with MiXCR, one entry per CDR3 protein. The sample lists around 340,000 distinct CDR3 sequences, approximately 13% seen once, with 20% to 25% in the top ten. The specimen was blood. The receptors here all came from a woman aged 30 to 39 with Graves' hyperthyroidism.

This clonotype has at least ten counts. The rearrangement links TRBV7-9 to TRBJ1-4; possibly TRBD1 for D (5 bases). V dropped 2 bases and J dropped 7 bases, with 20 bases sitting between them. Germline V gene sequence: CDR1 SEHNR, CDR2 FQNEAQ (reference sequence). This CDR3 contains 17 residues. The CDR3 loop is CASSLFLFGTKAEKLFF. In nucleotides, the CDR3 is TGTGCCAGCAGCTTATTCCTCTTCGGGACTAAGGCTGAAAAACTGTTTTTT.

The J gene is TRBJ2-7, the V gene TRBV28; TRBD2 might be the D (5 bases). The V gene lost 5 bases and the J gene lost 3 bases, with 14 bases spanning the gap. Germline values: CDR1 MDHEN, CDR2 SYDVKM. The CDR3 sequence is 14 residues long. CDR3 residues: CASSLAGRDYEQYF. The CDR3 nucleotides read TGTGCCAGCAGTCTGGCCGGACGGGACTACGAGCAGTACTTC.

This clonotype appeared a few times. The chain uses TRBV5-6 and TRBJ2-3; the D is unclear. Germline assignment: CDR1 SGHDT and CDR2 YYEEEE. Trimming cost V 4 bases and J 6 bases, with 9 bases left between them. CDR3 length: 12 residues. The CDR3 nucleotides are TGTGCCAGCAGCGGACCCCGGGATACGCAGTATTTT. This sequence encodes CASSGPRDTQYF.

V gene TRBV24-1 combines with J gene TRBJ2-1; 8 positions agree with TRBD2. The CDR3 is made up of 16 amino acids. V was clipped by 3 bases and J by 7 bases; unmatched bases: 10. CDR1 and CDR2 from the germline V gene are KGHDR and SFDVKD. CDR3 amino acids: CATSDGRTSQGNEQFF. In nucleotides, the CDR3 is TGTGCCACCAGTGATGGAAGGACTAGCCAGGGAAATGAGCAGTTCTTC.

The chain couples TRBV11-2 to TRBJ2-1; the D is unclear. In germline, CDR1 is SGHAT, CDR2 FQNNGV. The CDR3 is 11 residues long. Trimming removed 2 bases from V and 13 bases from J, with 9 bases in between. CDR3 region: CASSLISFQFF. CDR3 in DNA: TGTGCCAGCAGCTTAATTTCGTTTCAGTTCTTC.

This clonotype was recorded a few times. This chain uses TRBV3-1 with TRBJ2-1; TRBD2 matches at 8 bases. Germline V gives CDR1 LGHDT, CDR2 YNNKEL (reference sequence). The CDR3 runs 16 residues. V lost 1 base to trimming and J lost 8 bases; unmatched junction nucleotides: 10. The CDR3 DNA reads TGTGCCAGCAGCCAAGGGAGCGGGAGAAACCCCCATGAGCAGTTCTTC. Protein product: CASSQGSGRNPHEQFF.

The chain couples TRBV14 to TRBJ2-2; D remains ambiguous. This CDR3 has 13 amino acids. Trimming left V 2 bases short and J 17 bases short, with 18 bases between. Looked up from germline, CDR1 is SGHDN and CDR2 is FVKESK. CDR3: CASSQRLDGEKFF. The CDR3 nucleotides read TGTGCCAGCAGCCAAAGACTGGACGGAGAGAAATTTTTT.

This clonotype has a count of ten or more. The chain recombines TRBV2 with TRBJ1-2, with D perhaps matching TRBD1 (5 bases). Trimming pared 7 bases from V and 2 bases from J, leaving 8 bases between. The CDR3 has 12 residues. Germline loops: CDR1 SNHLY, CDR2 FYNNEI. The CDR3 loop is CASNEGNYGYTF. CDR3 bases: TGTGCCAGCAATGAGGGGAACTATGGCTACACCTTC. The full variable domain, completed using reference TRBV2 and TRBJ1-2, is EPEVTQTPSHQVTQMGQEVILRCVPISNHLYFYWYRQILGQKVEFLVSFYNNEISEKSEIFDDQFSVERPDGSNFTLKIRSTKLEDSAMYFCASNEGNYGYTFGSGTRLTVV.

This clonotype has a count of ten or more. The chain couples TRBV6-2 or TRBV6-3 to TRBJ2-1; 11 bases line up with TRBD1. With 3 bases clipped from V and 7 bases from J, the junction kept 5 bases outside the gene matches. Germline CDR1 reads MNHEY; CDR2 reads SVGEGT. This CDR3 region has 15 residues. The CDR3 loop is CASSYMGTGGNEQFF. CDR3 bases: TGTGCCAGCAGTTATATGGGGACAGGGGGGAATGAGCAGTTCTTC.

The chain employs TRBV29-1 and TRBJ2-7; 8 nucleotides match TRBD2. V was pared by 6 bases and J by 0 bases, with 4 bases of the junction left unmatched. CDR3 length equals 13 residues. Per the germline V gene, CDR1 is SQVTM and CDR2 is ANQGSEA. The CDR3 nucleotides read TGCAGCGTCAGACTAGCGAGCTCCTACGAGCAGTACTTC. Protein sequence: CSVRLASSYEQYF.

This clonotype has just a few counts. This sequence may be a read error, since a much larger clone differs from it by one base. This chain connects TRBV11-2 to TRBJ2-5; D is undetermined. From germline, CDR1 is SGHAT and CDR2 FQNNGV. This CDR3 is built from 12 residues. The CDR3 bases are TGTGCCAGCAGCTTAGCCCGAGAGACCCAGCACTTC. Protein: CASSLARETQHF.

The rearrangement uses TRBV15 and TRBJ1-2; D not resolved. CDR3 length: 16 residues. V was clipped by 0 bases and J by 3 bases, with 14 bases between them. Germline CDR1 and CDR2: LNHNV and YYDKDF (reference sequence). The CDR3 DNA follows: TGTGCCACCAGCAGAGATCTAATCGGGCCTTACTATGGCTACACCTTC. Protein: CATSRDLIGPYYGYTF.

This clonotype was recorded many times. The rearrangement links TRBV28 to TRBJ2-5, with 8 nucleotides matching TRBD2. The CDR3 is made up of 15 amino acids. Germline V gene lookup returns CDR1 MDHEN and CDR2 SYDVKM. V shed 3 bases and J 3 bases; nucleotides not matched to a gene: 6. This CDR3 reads CASSFSPAGEETQYF. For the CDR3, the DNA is TGTGCCAGCAGTTTCAGTCCAGCGGGGGAAGAGACCCAGTACTTC.